These 22 T cell receptor beta chains were sequenced from one sample in a study of blood T cell repertoires in COVID-19. Sequencing used immunoSEQ multiplex PCR; TCRdb keeps in-frame clones, though not all of them. The profile shows 140,000 or so clones, 70% to 90% of them singletons. The sequencing sample was made of PBMCs or T cells enriched from blood (not recorded which). All receptors come from a woman between 35 and 50 years old who had recovered from COVID-19.

The chain is built from TRBV5-1 and TRBJ2-1; D may be TRBD1 (6 bases). From germline, CDR1 is SGHRS and CDR2 YFSETQ. This CDR3 spans 12 amino acids. V lost 4 bases and J lost 7, with 9 bases in between. The CDR3 is CASSKQGNEQFF. The CDR3, as DNA: TGCGCCAGCAGCAAACAGGGAAATGAGCAGTTCTTC.

The V and J genes are TRBV5-1 and TRBJ2-2, with 7 bases aligning to TRBD2. The CDR3 totals 14 residues. Germline V gene sequence: CDR1 SGHRS, CDR2 YFSETQ. Trimming took 1 base from V and 3 from J; bases not matched to a gene: 0. This CDR3 reads CASSLSGDTGELFF. Written as DNA, the CDR3 is TGCGCCAGCAGCTTGAGCGGGGACACCGGGGAGCTGTTTTTT.

The chain employs TRBV27 and TRBJ1-2, with D possibly being TRBD1 (5 bases). CDR3 length: 14 residues. Trimming removed 6 bases at V and 6 bases at J, with 17 bases between. Germline V gene sequence: CDR1 MNHEY, CDR2 SMNVEV (reference sequence). The CDR3 reads CASRPTAGRDGYTF. For the CDR3, the DNA is TGTGCCAGCAGACCAACAGCAGGGAGGGATGGCTACACCTTC.

As to this clone: Compared with germline, one end of the junction differs, possibly owing to a read error. CDR3 sequence (DNA): TGTGCCAGCAGTGACCGGGACAGGGTTAGTTTCTTC. Amino acids: CASSDRDRVSFF. This chain uses TRBV6-1 with TRBJ1-2; 9 bases are shared with TRBD1. Germline lookup yields CDR1 MNHNS and CDR2 SASEGT. This CDR3 has 12 residues.

The chain uses TRBV4-1 and TRBJ2-1, with D possibly being TRBD2 (6 bases). The ends were cut back, 1 base at V and 8 bases at J, with 15 bases in the middle. The CDR3 is 15 amino acids. The germline V gene encodes CDR1 MGHRA and CDR2 YSYEKL. CDR3 sequence: CASSQVTSFGDEQFF. For the CDR3, the DNA is TGCGCCAGCAGCCAAGTTACTAGCTTTGGCGATGAGCAGTTCTTC.

The rearrangement links TRBV11-2 to TRBJ2-1; the D gene is possibly TRBD2 (6 bases). CDR1 and CDR2 from the germline V gene are SGHAT and FQNNGV. Trimming shortened V by 1 base and J by 5 bases, and 15 bases separated the two germline ends. The CDR3 totals 16 residues. The CDR3 DNA follows: TGTGCCAGCAGCTTAGGGGTCGGTGGGGGGAACAATGAGCAGTTCTTC. It encodes CASSLGVGGGNNEQFF.

The gene calls are TRBV6-5 and TRBJ2-7; D is perhaps TRBD2 (6 bases). Trimming pared 2 bases from V and 3 bases from J, leaving 14 bases between. Germline CDR1 MNHEY, CDR2 SVGAGI. The CDR3 spans 15 residues. CDR3 sequence: CASSYQASALYEQYF. The CDR3 nucleotides are TGTGCCAGCAGTTACCAAGCTAGCGCACTCTACGAGCAGTACTTC.

V is TRBV7-9 and J is TRBJ1-2; tentatively, D is TRBD1 (6 bases). CDR3 length equals 14 residues. Trimming took off 5 bases at V and 8 bases at J, with 18 bases between the two ends. Germline V gene sequence: CDR1 SEHNR, CDR2 FQNEAQ (reference sequence). The CDR3 sequence is CASSAPGDPFGYTF. The CDR3 nucleotides are TGTGCCAGCAGCGCCCCAGGGGACCCTTTCGGCTACACCTTC.

V and J are TRBV30 and TRBJ1-3; no firm D call. The CDR3 runs to 12 residues. Germline CDR1 GTSNPN, CDR2 SVGIG (reference sequence). V lost 3 bases and J lost 4, with 7 bases in between. CDR3 sequence: CAWRSQGNTIYF. As DNA, the CDR3 is TGTGCCTGGAGATCACAGGGAAACACCATATATTTT.

The gene calls are TRBV24-1 and TRBJ2-6, with 10 bases matching TRBD1. The CDR3 runs 20 residues. J was trimmed by 2 bases and V by 1 base; bases with no gene match: 10. Germline values: CDR1 KGHDR, CDR2 SFDVKD. CDR3 protein: CATSDFRQGQGYTGANVLTF. The CDR3, as DNA: TGTGCCACCAGTGATTTTAGACAGGGACAGGGGTATACTGGGGCCAACGTCCTGACTTTC.

The chain uses TRBV7-8 and TRBJ2-2, with 9 bases lining up with TRBD1. From germline, CDR1 is SGHVS and CDR2 FQNEAQ. The CDR3 extends over 18 amino acids. Trimming at V came to 4 bases and at J to 2 bases, leaving 11 bases not matched to a gene. The CDR3 here is CASSWDRDRAYNTGELFF. CDR3 DNA: TGTGCCAGCAGCTGGGACCGGGACAGGGCATACAACACCGGGGAGCTGTTTTTT.

This clone appeared a single time. The chain joins TRBV19 to TRBJ1-2; 7 bases align to TRBD1. The CDR3 is 16 residues long. The germline V gene encodes CDR1 LNHDA and CDR2 SQIVND (reference sequence). V dropped 4 bases and J dropped 4; count of bases not matched to a gene: 12. CDR3 sequence reads: CASSTGTVRLVYGYTF. The CDR3, as DNA: TGTGCCAGTAGTACCGGGACAGTCCGATTAGTCTATGGCTACACCTTC.

The rearrangement uses TRBV7-2 and TRBJ1-5; TRBD1 aligns across 9 bases. Trimming took 2 bases from V and 2 from J; bases not matched to a gene: 1. Germline V gives CDR1 SGHTA, CDR2 FQGNSA. The CDR3 is made up of 15 amino acids. For the CDR3, the DNA is TGTGCCAGCAGCTTAAGGACAGGGGGCAATCAGCCCCAGCATTTT. This gives the protein CASSLRTGGNQPQHF.

The V and J genes are TRBV7-9 and TRBJ1-6; 9 bases fit TRBD1. The V segment lost 3 bases and the J segment 9 bases; nucleotides outside the gene matches: 6. Germline CDR1 is SEHNR and CDR2 is FQNEAQ (reference sequence). This CDR3 contains 15 residues. CDR3 in amino acids: CASSFSGTGSSPLHF. As DNA, the CDR3 is TGTGCCAGCAGCTTTTCCGGGACAGGGAGTTCACCCCTCCACTTT.

This chain joins TRBV6-2 or TRBV6-3 and TRBJ1-1, with D hard to call. This CDR3 comprises 16 residues. Germline CDR1 is MNHEY and CDR2 is SVGEGT. V lost 0 bases and J lost 5, with 16 bases in between. The CDR3 nucleotides read TGTGCCAGCAGTTACTCGTCAGCGGGCGCGGAAACTGAAGCTTTCTTT. Encoded protein: CASSYSSAGAETEAFF.

The V call is TRBV27, the J call TRBJ1-1; D might be TRBD1 (6 bases). Trimming took 1 base from V and 0 from J, leaving 12 bases between them. Germline V gene data show CDR1 as MNHEY and CDR2 as SMNVEV (reference sequence). This CDR3 has 16 residues. The DNA for the CDR3 is TGTGCCAGCAGTTTATTTGAAGGGGGAATGAACACTGAAGCTTTCTTT. Translation: CASSLFEGGMNTEAFF.

The V and J genes are TRBV6-5 and TRBJ1-1; no firm D call. V was pared by 11 bases and J by 4 bases, with 14 bases between. The CDR3 loop spans 12 amino acids. Germline V gene data show CDR1 as MNHEY and CDR2 as SVGAGI. The CDR3 sequence is CADTNLGTEAFF. DNA for the CDR3: TGTGCCGACACCAACCTCGGCACTGAAGCTTTCTTT.

The CDR3 sequence: CASSLTGGPYEQYF. For the CDR3, the DNA is TGTGCCAGCAGCCTTACAGGGGGACCCTACGAGCAGTACTTC. The chain has TRBV28 and TRBJ2-7; 8 bases fit TRBD1. Germline trimming cut 6 bases from V and 2 bases from J; bases unmatched to any gene: 6. The CDR3 runs to 14 residues. Germline V lookup: CDR1 MDHEN, CDR2 SYDVKM.

This clone was observed once. V gene TRBV2 combines with J gene TRBJ2-1, with D possibly TRBD2 on 7 matching bases. V was clipped by 8 bases and J by 7 bases, with 18 bases between them. CDR3 length: 14 residues. In germline, CDR1 is SNHLY, CDR2 FYNNEI. Here the CDR3 DNA reads TGTGCCAGCGGGGGGCCAGCGGGGTGGAATGAGCAGTTCTTC. Its protein is CASGGPAGWNEQFF.

The chain has TRBV19 and TRBJ1-2; 7 bases are a match to TRBD1. The V segment lost 4 bases and the J segment 6 bases; nucleotides outside the gene matches: 11. CDR1 and CDR2 from the germline V gene are LNHDA and SQIVND (reference sequence). The CDR3 covers 15 residues. CDR3 DNA sequence: TGTGCCAGTAGTAGACCGGGACAGAGTGACGATGGCTACACCTTC. Protein: CASSRPGQSDDGYTF.

This clone was seen a single time. This rearrangement joins TRBV29-1 to TRBJ2-3; 9 bases map to TRBD2. Germline lookup yields CDR1 SQVTM and CDR2 ANQGSEA. Trimming removed 2 bases from V and 4 bases from J; junction bases left unmatched: 13. This CDR3 region has 17 residues. The CDR3 spells CSVELWERGEAADTQYF. The CDR3 coding sequence is TGCAGCGTTGAACTTTGGGAGCGGGGGGAGGCCGCAGATACGCAGTATTTT.

The gene calls are TRBV4-1 and TRBJ2-1; tentatively, D is TRBD1 (5 bases). V lost 4 bases and J 5 bases, leaving 9 bases between the germline ends. Per the germline V gene, CDR1 is MGHRA and CDR2 is YSYEKL. This CDR3 has 13 residues. CDR3 in DNA: TGCGCCAGCAGCCCCAGGGTGGACAATGAGCAGTTCTTC. Protein sequence: CASSPRVDNEQFF.